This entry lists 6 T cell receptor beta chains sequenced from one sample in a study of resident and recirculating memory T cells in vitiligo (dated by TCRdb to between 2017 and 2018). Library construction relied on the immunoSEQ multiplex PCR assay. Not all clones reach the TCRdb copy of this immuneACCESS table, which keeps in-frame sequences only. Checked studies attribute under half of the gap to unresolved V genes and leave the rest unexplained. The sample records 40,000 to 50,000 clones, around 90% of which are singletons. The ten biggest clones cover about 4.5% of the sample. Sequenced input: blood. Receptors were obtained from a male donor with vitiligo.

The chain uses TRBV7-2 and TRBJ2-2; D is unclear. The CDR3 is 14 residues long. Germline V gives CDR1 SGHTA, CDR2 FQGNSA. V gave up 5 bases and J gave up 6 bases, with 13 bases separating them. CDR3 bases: TGTGCCAGCAGCCCCTTGGCGGTCGCCGGGGAGCTGTTTTTT. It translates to CASSPLAVAGELFF.

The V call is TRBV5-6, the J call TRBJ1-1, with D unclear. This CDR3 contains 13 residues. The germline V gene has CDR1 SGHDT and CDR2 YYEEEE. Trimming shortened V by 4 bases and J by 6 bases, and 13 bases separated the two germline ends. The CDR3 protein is CASSRGPPSEAFF. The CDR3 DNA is TGTGCCAGCAGCAGAGGGCCTCCCTCTGAAGCTTTCTTT.

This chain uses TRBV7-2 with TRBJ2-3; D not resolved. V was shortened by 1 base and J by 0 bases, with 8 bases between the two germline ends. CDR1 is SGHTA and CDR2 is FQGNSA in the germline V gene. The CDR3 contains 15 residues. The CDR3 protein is CASSLVPQSTDTQYF. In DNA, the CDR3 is TGTGCCAGCAGCTTAGTCCCACAAAGCACAGATACGCAGTATTTT.

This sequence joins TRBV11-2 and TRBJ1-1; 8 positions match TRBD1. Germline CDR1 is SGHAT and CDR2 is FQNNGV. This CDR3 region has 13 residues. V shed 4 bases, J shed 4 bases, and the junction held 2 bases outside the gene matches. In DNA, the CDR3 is TGTGCCAGCAGCTACGACAGGGGCACTGAAGCTTTCTTT. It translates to CASSYDRGTEAFF.

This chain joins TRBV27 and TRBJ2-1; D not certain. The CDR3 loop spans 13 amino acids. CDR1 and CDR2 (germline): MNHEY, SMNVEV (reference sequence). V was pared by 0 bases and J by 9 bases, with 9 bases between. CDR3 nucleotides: TGTGCCAGCAGTTTATCCCGCATCGGTGAGCAGTTCTTC. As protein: CASSLSRIGEQFF.

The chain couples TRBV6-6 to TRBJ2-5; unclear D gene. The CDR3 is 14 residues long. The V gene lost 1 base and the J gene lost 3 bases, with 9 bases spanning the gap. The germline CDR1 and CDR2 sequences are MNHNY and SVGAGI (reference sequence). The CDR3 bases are TGTGCCAGCAGTTACTATATAGTGGAAGAGACCCAGTACTTC. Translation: CASSYYIVEETQYF.